The 4 T cell receptor beta chains below all came from one sample that was sequenced in a study of T cells in tuberculosis. The method was immunoSEQ multiplex PCR; TCRdb's version includes in-frame clones alone and lacks a portion of them. The sample has about 88,000 clones, under 95% seen once; the top ten hold approximately 2%. After thawing and overnight rest, PBMC were stained with GMM-loaded CD1B tetramer, viability dye and anti-CD3 for sorting. The lipid loaded on the CD1B tetramers was C32 glucose monomycolate from Rhodococcus equi. Sequencing was done on a sample of CD1b-GMM tetramer-negative cells sorted from PBMCs. Every receptor here comes from an adult woman with latent tuberculosis.

The chain joins TRBV5-5 to TRBJ1-4, with no clear D. The germline V gene has CDR1 SGHKS and CDR2 YYEKEE (reference sequence). Trimming removed 6 bases at V and 5 bases at J, with 17 bases between. The CDR3 sequence is 15 residues long. The CDR3 region has the DNA TGTGCCAGCAAGTGGTCGGCAGGTCCCAATGAAAAACTGTTTTTT. Translation: CASKWSAGPNEKLFF.

J is TRBJ2-1 and V is TRBV15, with TRBD2 matching 8 bases. CDR3 size: 14 residues. The J segment lost 8 bases and the V segment lost 1 base, leaving 4 bases of the junction unmatched. Germline CDR1 reads LNHNV; CDR2 reads YYDKDF (reference sequence). CDR3 residues: CATSRGAGEDEQFF. The CDR3 DNA sequence: TGTGCCACCAGCAGAGGAGCGGGGGAGGATGAGCAGTTCTTC.

This sequence joins TRBV7-3 and TRBJ2-6, with a possible D match to TRBD2 (6 bases). This CDR3 has 16 residues. The germline V gene encodes CDR1 SGHTA and CDR2 FQGTGA. Trimming cost V 4 bases and J 1 base, with 11 bases left between them. The CDR3 loop is CASSSIAGSGANVLTF. DNA of the CDR3: TGTGCCAGCAGCTCGATCGCGGGATCTGGGGCCAACGTCCTGACTTTC.

The chain links TRBV2 to TRBJ2-7; 8 bases align to TRBD1. CDR3 size: 15 residues. V lost 4 bases, J lost 2 bases, and 7 bases stayed unmatched. CDR1 and CDR2 (germline): SNHLY, FYNNEI. CDR3 nucleotide sequence: TGTGCCAGCAGTGGCGACAGGGGTTTCGCCTACGAGCAGTACTTC. Its protein product is CASSGDRGFAYEQYF.